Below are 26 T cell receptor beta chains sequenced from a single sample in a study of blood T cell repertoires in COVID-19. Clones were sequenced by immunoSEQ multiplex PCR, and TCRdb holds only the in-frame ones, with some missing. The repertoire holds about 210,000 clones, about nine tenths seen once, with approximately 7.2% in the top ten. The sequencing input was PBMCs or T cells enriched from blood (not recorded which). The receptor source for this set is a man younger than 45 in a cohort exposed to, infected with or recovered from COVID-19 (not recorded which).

The CDR3 protein is CASSQGDRFENIQYF. CDR3 sequence (DNA): TGCGCCAGCAGCCAGGGGGACAGGTTCGAAAACATTCAGTACTTC. The chain is built from TRBV4-1 and TRBJ2-4, with 8 bases lining up with TRBD1. Losses at the gene ends were 3 bases for V and 5 bases for J; bases not matched to a gene: 6. This CDR3 spans 15 amino acids. Looked up from germline, CDR1 is MGHRA and CDR2 is YSYEKL.

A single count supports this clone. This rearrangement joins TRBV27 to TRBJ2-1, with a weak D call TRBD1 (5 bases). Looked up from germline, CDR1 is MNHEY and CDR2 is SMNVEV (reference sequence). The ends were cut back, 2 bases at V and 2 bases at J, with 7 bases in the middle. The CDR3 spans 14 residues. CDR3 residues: CASSLGATYNEQFF. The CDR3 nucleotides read TGTGCCAGCAGTTTAGGGGCTACCTACAATGAGCAGTTCTTC.

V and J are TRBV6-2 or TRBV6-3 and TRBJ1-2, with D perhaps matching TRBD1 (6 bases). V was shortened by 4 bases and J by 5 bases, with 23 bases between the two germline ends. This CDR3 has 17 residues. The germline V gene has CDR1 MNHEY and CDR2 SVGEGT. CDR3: CASSSGNRDPRRYGYTF. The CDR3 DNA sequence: TGTGCCAGCAGTTCCGGAAACAGGGATCCTCGACGGTATGGCTACACCTTC.

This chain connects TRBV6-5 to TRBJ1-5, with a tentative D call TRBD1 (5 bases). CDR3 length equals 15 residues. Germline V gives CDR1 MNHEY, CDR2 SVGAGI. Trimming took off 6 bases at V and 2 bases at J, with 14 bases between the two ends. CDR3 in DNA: TGTGCCAGCAGATCCCAGGGTCCCGGCAATCAGCCCCAGCATTTT. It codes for CASRSQGPGNQPQHF.

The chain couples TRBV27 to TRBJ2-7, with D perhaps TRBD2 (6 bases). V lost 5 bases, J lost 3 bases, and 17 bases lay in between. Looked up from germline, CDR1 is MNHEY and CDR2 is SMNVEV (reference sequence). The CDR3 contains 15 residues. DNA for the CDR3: TGTGCCAGCAGTCTCGAGGCCAGCGGGCGCTACGAGCAGTACTTC. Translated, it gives CASSLEASGRYEQYF.

In DNA, the CDR3 is TGTGCCAGTAGTATAGGGCCAGATACGCAGTATTTT. It is translated as CASSIGPDTQYF. The rearrangement joins TRBV19 to TRBJ2-3; D gene ambiguous. The CDR3 spans 12 residues. The V gene's germline CDR1 is LNHDA and CDR2 SQIVND (reference sequence). Deletions cut 1 base from V and 4 bases from J, with 3 bases between.

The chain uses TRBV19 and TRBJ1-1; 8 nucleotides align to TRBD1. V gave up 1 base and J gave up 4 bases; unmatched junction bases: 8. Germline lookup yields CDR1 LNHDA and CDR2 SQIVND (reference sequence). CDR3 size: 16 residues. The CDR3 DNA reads TGTGCCAGTAGTATAGCCCAGGGGGCTAGGGGCACTGAAGCTTTCTTT. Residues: CASSIAQGARGTEAFF.

The DNA of the CDR3 is TGTGCCAGTAGGGGCTGGGGGAGGCGCACTCTTAACAATGAGCAGTTCTTC. Protein sequence: CASRGWGRRTLNNEQFF. This chain joins TRBV19 and TRBJ2-1; TRBD2 is a possible D gene (6 bases). The length of the CDR3 is 17 residues. Germline CDR1 and CDR2: LNHDA and SQIVND (reference sequence). The germline V and J ends were trimmed by 6 bases and 5 bases, with 23 bases remaining between them.

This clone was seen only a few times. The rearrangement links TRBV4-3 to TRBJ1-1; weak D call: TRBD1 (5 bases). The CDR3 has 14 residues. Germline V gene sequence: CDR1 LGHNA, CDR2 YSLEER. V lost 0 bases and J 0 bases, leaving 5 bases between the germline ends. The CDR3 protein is CASSQETVNTEAFF. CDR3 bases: TGCGCCAGCAGCCAAGAGACAGTGAACACTGAAGCTTTCTTT.

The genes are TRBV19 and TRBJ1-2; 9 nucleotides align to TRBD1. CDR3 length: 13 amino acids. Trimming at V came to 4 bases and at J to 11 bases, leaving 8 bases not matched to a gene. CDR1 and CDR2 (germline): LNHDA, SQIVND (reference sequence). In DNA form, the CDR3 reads TGTGCCAGTAGTACCCGGACAGGGGTTCGGTACACCTTC. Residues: CASSTRTGVRYTF.

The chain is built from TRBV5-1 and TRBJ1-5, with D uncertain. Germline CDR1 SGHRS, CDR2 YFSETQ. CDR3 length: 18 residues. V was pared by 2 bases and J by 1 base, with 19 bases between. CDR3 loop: CASSFHPGSPLSNQPQHF. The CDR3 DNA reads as TGCGCCAGCAGCTTTCACCCGGGGTCCCCCTTAAGCAATCAGCCCCAGCATTTT.

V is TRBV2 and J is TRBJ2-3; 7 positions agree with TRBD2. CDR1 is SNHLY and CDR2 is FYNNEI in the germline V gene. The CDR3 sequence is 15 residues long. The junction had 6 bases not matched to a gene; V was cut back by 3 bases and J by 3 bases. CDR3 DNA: TGTGCCAGCAGTGAGGGCGGGAGTTGGACAGATACGCAGTATTTT. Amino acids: CASSEGGSWTDTQYF.

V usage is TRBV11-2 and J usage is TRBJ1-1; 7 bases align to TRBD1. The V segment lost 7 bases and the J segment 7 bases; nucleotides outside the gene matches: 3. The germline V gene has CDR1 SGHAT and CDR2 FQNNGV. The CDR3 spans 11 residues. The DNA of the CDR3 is TGTGCCAGCAAGAGGGACAGTGAAGCTTTCTTT. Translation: CASKRDSEAFF.

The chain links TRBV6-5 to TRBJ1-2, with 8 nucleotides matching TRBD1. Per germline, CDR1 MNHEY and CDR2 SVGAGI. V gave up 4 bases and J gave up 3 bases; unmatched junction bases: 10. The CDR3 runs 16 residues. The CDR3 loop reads CASSSTYRGEDYGYTF. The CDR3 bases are TGTGCCAGCAGTTCCACTTACAGGGGGGAGGACTATGGCTACACCTTC.

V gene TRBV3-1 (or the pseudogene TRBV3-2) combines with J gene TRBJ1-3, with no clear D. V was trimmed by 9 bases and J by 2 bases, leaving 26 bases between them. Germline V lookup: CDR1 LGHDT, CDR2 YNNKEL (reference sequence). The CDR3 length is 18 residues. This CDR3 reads CASRNGGATAGPGNTIYF. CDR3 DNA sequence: TGTGCCAGTCGAAACGGAGGAGCAACCGCCGGGCCTGGAAACACCATATATTTT.

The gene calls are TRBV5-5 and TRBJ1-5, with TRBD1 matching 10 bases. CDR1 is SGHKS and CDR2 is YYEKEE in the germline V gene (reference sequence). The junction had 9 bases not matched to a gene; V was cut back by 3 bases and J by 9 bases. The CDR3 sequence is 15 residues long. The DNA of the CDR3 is TGTGCCAGCAGCTGGGACAGGGGCCTAGCTCGGCCCCAGCATTTT. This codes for CASSWDRGLARPQHF.

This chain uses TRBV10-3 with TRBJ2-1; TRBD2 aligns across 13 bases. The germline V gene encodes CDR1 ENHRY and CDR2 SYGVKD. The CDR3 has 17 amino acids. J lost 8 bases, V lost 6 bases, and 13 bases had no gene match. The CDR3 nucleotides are TGTGCCATCAGCAATCCGGGACTAGCGGGACAGGTCGATGAGCAGTTCTTC. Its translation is CAISNPGLAGQVDEQFF.

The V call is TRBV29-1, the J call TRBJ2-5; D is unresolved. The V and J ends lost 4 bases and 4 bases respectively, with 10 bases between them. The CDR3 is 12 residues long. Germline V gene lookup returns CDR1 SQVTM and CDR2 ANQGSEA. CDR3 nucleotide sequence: TGCAGCGTTGTTGCGAGTCTAGAGACCCAGTACTTC. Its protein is CSVVASLETQYF. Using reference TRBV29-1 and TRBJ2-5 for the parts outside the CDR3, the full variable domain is SAVISQKPSRDICQRGTSLTIQCQVDSQVTMMFWYRQQPGQSLTLIATANQGSEATYESGFVIDKFPISRPNLTFSTLTVSNMSPEDSSIYLCSVVASLETQYFGPGTRLLVL.

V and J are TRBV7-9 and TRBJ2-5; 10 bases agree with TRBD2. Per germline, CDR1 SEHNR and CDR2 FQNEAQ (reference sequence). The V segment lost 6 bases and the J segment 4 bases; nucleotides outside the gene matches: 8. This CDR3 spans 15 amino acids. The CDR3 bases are TGTGCCAGCAGAAGGCTAGCGGGAGCCGGAGAGACCCAGTACTTC. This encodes CASRRLAGAGETQYF.

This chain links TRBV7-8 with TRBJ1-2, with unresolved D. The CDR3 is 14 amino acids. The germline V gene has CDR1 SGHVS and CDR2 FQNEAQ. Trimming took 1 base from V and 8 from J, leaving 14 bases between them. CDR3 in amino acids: CASSLVVQREGYTF. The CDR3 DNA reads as TGTGCCAGCAGCTTAGTGGTCCAGAGGGAAGGCTACACCTTC.

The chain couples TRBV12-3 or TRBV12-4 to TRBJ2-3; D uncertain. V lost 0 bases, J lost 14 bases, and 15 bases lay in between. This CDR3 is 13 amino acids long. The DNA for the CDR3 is TGTGCCAGCAGTTTAGCGCTCCCTATCCCGCGGTATTTT. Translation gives CASSLALPIPRYF.

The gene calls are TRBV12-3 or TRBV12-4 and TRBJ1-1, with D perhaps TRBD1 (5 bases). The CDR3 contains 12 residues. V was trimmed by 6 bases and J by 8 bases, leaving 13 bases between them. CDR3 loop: CASSPGHHEAFF. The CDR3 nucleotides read TGTGCCAGCAGCCCTGGACACCACGAAGCTTTCTTT.

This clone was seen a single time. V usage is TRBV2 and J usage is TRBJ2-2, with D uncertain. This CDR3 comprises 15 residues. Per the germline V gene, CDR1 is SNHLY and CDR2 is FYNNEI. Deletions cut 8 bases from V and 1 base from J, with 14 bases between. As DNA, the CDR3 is TGTGCCAGCCGAAGAGAGCCGCTGAACACCGGGGAGCTGTTTTTT. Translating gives CASRREPLNTGELFF.

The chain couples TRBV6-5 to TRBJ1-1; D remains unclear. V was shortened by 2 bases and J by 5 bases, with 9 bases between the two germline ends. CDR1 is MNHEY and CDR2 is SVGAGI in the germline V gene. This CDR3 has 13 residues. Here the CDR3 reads CASSYPERTEAFF. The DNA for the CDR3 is TGTGCCAGCAGTTACCCCGAACGGACTGAAGCTTTCTTT.

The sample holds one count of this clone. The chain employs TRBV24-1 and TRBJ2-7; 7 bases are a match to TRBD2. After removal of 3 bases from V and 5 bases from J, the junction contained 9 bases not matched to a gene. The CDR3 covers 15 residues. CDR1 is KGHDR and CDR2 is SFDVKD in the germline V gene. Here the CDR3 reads CATSDQGLGEDEQYF. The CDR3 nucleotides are TGTGCCACCAGTGATCAAGGACTAGGAGAGGACGAGCAGTACTTC.

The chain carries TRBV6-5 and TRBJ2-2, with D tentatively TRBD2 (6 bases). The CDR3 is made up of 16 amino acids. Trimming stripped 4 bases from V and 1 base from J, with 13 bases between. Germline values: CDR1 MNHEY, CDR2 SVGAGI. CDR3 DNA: TGTGCCAGCAGTTCCTCTAGCGCAATGAACACCGGGGAGCTGTTTTTT. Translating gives CASSSSSAMNTGELFF.